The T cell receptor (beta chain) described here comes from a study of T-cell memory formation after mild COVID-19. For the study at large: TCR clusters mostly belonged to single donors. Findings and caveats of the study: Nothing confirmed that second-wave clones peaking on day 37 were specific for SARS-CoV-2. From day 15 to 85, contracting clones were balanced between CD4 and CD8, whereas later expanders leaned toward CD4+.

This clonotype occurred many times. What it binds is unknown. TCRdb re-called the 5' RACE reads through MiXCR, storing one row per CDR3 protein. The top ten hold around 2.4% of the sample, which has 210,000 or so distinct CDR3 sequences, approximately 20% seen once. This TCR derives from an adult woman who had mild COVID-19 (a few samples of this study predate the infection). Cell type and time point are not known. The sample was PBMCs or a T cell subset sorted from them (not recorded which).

The DNA of the CDR3 is TGTGCCAGCAGCTTACGACGGGAGGGTGAGCAGTACTTC. This encodes CASSLRREGEQYF. This chain links TRBV7-6 with TRBJ2-7, with 8 bases matching TRBD2. V shed 2 bases and J 7 bases; nucleotides not matched to a gene: 4. The length of the CDR3 is 13 residues. The germline V gene encodes CDR1 SGHVS and CDR2 FNYEAQ.